In its sample, the clone carrying this T cell receptor beta chain was seen once. Its specificity is not known. Amplification used 52 TRBV primers and 13 TRBJ primers. Profiling relied on immunoSEQ multiplex PCR, and the TCRdb table lists in-frame clones only, not all of them. The sample lists about 30,000 clones; approximately 90% were seen once. These data belong to a study of regulatory T cells. Study-level results: Hydrophobic residues at CDR3 positions 6 and 7 were enriched in conventional CD4+ T cells of CD3G-deficient patients.

V lost 4 bases and J lost 8, with 10 bases in between. CDR1 SGHVS and CDR2 FQNEAQ come from the germline V gene. The CDR3 totals 12 residues. Sequenced sample: conventional CD4+ T cells sorted from blood. The chain employs TRBV7-8 and TRBJ2-3; D is uncertain. The source is a person aged 18-29 years with CD3G deficiency. The CDR3 loop reads CASSSSQVTQYF. CDR3 coding DNA: TGTGCCAGCAGCTCTTCCCAGGTTACGCAGTATTTT.